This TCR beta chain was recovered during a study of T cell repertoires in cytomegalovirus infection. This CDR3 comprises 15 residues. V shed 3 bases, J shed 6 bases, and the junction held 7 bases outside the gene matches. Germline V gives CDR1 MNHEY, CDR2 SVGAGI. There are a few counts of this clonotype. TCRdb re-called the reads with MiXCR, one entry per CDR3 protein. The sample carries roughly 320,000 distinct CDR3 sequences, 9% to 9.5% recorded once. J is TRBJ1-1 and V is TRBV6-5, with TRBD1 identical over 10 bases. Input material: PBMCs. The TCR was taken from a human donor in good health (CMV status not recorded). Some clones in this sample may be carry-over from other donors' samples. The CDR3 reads CASSYSTGGLSEAFF. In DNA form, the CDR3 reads TGTGCCAGCAGTTATTCGACAGGGGGCCTATCTGAAGCTTTCTTT.